This T cell receptor (beta chain) was retrieved from a study of T cells in Graves' hyperthyroidism and ophthalmopathy. Study-level points and caveats: Blood shared most expanded thyroid clonotypes above 0.001.

V was pared by 4 bases and J by 9 bases, with 14 bases of the junction left unmatched. This CDR3 region has 16 residues. Germline values: CDR1 SGHRS, CDR2 YFSETQ. This clonotype was seen repeatedly, ten times or more. Its matching antigen is unknown. The investigators amplified TCR beta CDR3 regions from RNA transcripts. Primed by the HTBI set, a first-round RT-PCR was run on the TCR CDR3. MiXCR was run by TCRdb on the multiplex PCR reads, yielding one entry per CDR3 protein. Among fewer than 450,000 distinct CDR3 sequences listed, 17% were seen once. This sequence joins TRBV5-1 and TRBJ2-1; 9 nucleotides match TRBD1. Sequencing was done on a sample of blood. This TCR derives from a woman in her twenties or thirties with Graves' hyperthyroidism that later progressed to Graves' ophthalmopathy. The CDR3 sequence: CASSNWTGDFSVEQFF. CDR3 DNA: TGCGCCAGCAGCAACTGGACAGGGGACTTCTCAGTTGAGCAGTTCTTC.